This T cell receptor (beta chain) was found in a study of T cell responses to AZD1222 COVID-19 vaccine (dated by TCRdb to the early 2020s). With regard to the full study: TCR sequencing was performed for roughly 250 trial participants, of whom about 200 were given two doses of AZD1222 and around 25 were given two doses of MenACWY control vaccine. Enrollment into the trials was organized by age into subgroups of 18-55, 56-69 and 70-plus years, and those subgroups contained roughly 160, 29 and 62 TCR-sequenced participants, respectively.

The study at large found these results: Nearly half of unique spike-specific TCRs reportedly recognized epitopes outside regions mutated in the B.1.351 and B.1.1.7 variants. Conclusions about previously exposed vaccinees are limited because only six or seven AZD1222 recipients were SARS-CoV-2 seropositive at baseline. No day 14 peak-response samples were available, so repertoires were characterized only after the peak T cell response. Participants were mostly white British, with more females than males. The authors suggested clonal diversity may have been underestimated. Vaccine-associated CD4 TCRs spanned the whole spike protein, with dominant responses in regions 160-218 and 743-854. A significant rise in spike-specific TCR breadth and depth was observed after two AZD1222 doses relative to day 0 and relative to MenACWY recipients. In the small 56-69-year group, the increase in depth fell short of significance, most likely because of low power.

Details on this clone: It lacks a known antigen. Base qualities were left out, and no much larger clone turns up one base away.

V and J are truncated by 1 base and 5 bases respectively, leaving an intervening sequence of 16 bases. The CDR3 contains 15 residues, cysteine and phenylalanine counted. Only the CDR3 region is kept as DNA, spanning 45 bases read in frame from base 1. Reading the germline V gene gives CDR1 SGHTS and CDR2 YDEGEE. The time point label, as the study defines it: about 28 days (+/-7) after the second vaccine dose. Because spike-specific TCR depth and breadth did not differ between the two schedules, AZD1222 recipients who got a second dose at roughly 4 weeks were pooled with those who got a second dose at roughly 12 weeks. Samples from vaccinated people were obtained from the UK trials COV001 and COV002, which included a single-blind randomized controlled phase 2/3 trial of AZD1222 (ChAdOx1 nCoV-19) in healthy adults. For TCRbeta chain sequencing, PBMC samples from trial participants were taken at day 0 and at day 28 after the second dose.

The CDR3 regions of human TCRbeta chains were analyzed by immunosequencing. In the paper's pipeline: Repertoire TCRs were checked for matches against a reference library of SARS-CoV-2-specific TCRs that had been generated using the MIRA antigen-specificity platform. Breadth meant the fraction of unique TCRs that were SARS-CoV-2-associated, whereas depth meant the fraction of total T cells that were SARS-CoV-2-associated. Using the MIRA data, every spike-specific TCR was mapped to the spike region that the TCR reacted to and assigned to either a CD4 or a CD8 class. Log10-transformed breadth and depth values were compared by one-way ANOVA with Sidak's multiple comparisons tests. In its TCRdb copy, this immuneACCESS table keeps in-frame sequences only and misses some clones. Where compared with another copy, unresolved V genes explain less than half of these, and the others have no known cause. V and J calls and clone size follow that table, whereas D and trimming were derived from the DNA. Here the sample has more than 150,000 clones; roughly 92% occur a single time. 1.6% of the sample is in the top ten clones.

The chain is encoded by TRBV5-8 joined to TRBJ2-7; the D gene could be either TRBD1 or TRBD2, each agreeing at 6 bases. This sample comprised peripheral blood, obtained 28 days after the second AZD1222 dose. The sequence came from an adult who received the AZD1222 COVID-19 vaccine. The DNA sequence is given as TGTGCCAGCAGCTTGTCTCAGGGGAGGTCGGACGAGCAGTACTTC. This encodes CASSLSQGRSDEQYF.